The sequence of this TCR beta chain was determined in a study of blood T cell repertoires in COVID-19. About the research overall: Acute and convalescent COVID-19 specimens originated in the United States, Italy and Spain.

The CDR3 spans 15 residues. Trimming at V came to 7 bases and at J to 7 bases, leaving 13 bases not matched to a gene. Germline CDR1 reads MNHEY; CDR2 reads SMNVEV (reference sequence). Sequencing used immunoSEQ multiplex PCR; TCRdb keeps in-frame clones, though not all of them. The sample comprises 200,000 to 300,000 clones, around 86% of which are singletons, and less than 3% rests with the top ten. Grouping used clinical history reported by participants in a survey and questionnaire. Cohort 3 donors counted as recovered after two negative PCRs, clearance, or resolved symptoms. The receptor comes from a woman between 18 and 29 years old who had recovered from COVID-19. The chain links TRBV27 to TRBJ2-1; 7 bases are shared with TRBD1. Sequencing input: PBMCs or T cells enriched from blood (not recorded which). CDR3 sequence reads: CASILRQGLGNEQFF. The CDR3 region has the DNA TGTGCCAGCATCTTAAGACAGGGCCTGGGGAATGAGCAGTTCTTC.